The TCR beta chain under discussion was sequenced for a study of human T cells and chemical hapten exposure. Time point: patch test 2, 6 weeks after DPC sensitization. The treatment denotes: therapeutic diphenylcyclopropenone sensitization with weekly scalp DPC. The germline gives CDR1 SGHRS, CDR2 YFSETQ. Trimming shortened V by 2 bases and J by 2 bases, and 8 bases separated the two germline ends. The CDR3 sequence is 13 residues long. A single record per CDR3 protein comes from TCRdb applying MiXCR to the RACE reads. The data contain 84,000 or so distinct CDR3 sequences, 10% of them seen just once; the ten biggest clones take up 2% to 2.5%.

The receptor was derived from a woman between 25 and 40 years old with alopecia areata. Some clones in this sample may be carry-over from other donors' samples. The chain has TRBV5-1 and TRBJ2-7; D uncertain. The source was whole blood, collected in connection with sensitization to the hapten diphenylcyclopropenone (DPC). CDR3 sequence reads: CASSFGLTYEQYF. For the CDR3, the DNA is TGCGCCAGCAGCTTCGGGTTGACCTACGAGCAGTACTTC.